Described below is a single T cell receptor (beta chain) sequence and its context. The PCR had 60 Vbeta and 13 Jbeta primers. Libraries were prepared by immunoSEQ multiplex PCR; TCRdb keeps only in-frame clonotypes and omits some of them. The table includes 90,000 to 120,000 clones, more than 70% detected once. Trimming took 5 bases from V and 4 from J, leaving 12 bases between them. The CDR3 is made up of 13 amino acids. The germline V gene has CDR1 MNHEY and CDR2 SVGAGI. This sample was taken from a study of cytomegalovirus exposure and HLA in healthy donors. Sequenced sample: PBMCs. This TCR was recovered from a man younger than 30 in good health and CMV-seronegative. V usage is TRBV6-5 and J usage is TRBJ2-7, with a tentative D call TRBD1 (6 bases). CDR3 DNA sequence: TGTGCCAGCAGTCCACAGGGTTTATACGAGCAGTACTTC. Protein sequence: CASSPQGLYEQYF.